This T cell receptor beta chain was sequenced in a study of T cells in Graves' hyperthyroidism and ophthalmopathy. Exclusion followed for patients with uncontrolled infection, other autoimmune disease, pregnancy or lactation. Clinicians diagnosed patients from clinical symptoms, serum thyroxine and TRAb, thyroid ultrasound and orbital computed tomography. This clonotype has a count of ten or more. The germline V gene encodes CDR1 MNHNS and CDR2 SASEGT. V dropped 5 bases and J dropped 7; count of bases not matched to a gene: 8. The CDR3 length is 14 residues. RNA transcripts served as the template for amplifying TCR beta CDR3 regions. Carried out on the TCR CDR3, a first-round RT-PCR used the HTBI primer set. MiXCR was run by TCRdb on the multiplex PCR reads, yielding one entry per CDR3 protein. The sample lists 150,000 to 200,000 distinct CDR3 sequences, about 9% occurring once.

The chain employs TRBV6-1 and TRBJ1-1; 9 nucleotides line up with TRBD1. This receptor was identified in a young woman with Graves' hyperthyroidism that later progressed to Graves' ophthalmopathy. Material: blood. CDR3 sequence reads: CASSFRDRDNEAFF. CDR3 bases: TGTGCCAGCAGTTTCAGGGACAGGGATAATGAAGCTTTCTTT.